The 15 T cell receptor beta chains given below trace back to one sample, sequenced in a study of prognosis after radiotherapy for stage I lung cancer. Multiplex PCR in two rounds served to amplify TCR beta CDR3 from genomic DNA. Primers specific to each TRBV and TRBJ gene were used in first-round PCR. In TCRdb, the multiplex PCR reads were re-called with MiXCR into one record per CDR3 protein. This sample has 14,000 or so distinct CDR3 sequences; 37% occur once, and the top ten carry less than 45%. The sample was PBMCs, taken before or after stereotactic body radiation therapy (not recorded which). The source is a donor at least 50 years old with non-small cell lung cancer.

This clonotype was counted many times. The chain carries TRBV10-3 and TRBJ2-2; TRBD2 aligns across 10 bases. From germline, CDR1 is ENHRY and CDR2 SYGVKD. The trim removed 4 bases at V and 3 bases at J, leaving 5 bases unmatched. The CDR3 runs 16 residues. CDR3 nucleotide sequence: TGTGCCATCAGTGTCGTCGGGACTAGCGACACCGGGGAGCTGTTTTTT. Protein sequence: CAISVVGTSDTGELFF.

This clonotype appeared many times. The chain combines TRBV2 with TRBJ1-5; possibly TRBD1 for D (5 bases). The germline gives CDR1 SNHLY, CDR2 FYNNEI. The V gene lost 3 bases and the J gene lost 7 bases, with 10 bases spanning the gap. The length of the CDR3 is 13 residues. This CDR3 reads CASSDGAEQPQHF. CDR3 DNA: TGTGCCAGCAGTGATGGGGCGGAGCAGCCCCAGCATTTT. The entire variable domain, with the rest obtained from reference TRBV2 and TRBJ1-5, is as follows: EPEVTQTPSHQVTQMGQEVILRCVPISNHLYFYWYRQILGQKVEFLVSFYNNEISEKSEIFDDQFSVERPDGSNFTLKIRSTKLEDSAMYFCASSDGAEQPQHFGDGTRLSIL.

There are many counts of this clonotype. The chain recombines TRBV20-1 with TRBJ2-3; D possibly matches TRBD1 or TRBD2 (5 bases each). Deletions cut 0 bases from V and 10 bases from J, with 11 bases between. The germline gives CDR1 DFQATT, CDR2 SNEGSKA (reference sequence). This CDR3 is built from 12 residues. CDR3 sequence: CSARDEGRAQYF. CDR3 nucleotides: TGCAGTGCTAGAGATGAGGGACGGGCGCAGTATTTT.

This clonotype was seen ten or more times. The chain employs TRBV18 and TRBJ1-2; D not certain. CDR1 is KGHSH and CDR2 is LQKENI in the germline V gene. Trimming removed 3 bases from V and 1 base from J, with 24 bases in between. This CDR3 is 19 amino acids long. The CDR3 DNA is TGTGCCAGCTCACCTTTGGATCTTAAGGGCCTACAATTTAACTATGGCTACACCTTC. It is translated as CASSPLDLKGLQFNYGYTF.

This clonotype is a singleton in its sample. A much larger clone differs from this one at a single base, so this may be a read error. The chain recombines TRBV6-1 with TRBJ2-4; TRBD2 is a possible D gene (6 bases). V was clipped by 4 bases and J by 3 bases, with 19 bases between them. Germline loops: CDR1 MNHNS, CDR2 SASEGT. The CDR3 is 17 amino acids. The CDR3 sequence is CASSVPGLTLDKNIQYF. The DNA for the CDR3 is TGTGCCAGCAGTGTACCGGGACTCACCTTAGACAAAAACATTCAGTACTTC.

The table lists this clonotype with many counts. This chain connects TRBV7-9 to TRBJ2-6, with D possibly called TRBD1 or TRBD2 (6 bases each). Trimming took 5 bases from V and 4 from J, leaving 15 bases between them. Germline CDR1 is SEHNR and CDR2 is FQNEAQ (reference sequence). The CDR3 is 16 residues long. The CDR3 reads CASSGMEGGGANVLTF. CDR3 DNA sequence: TGTGCCAGCAGCGGGATGGAGGGGGGAGGGGCCAACGTCCTGACTTTC. Variable domain in full (rest from reference TRBV7-9 and TRBJ2-6): DTGVSQNPRHKITKRGQNVTFRCDPISEHNRLYWYRQTLGQGPEFLTYFQNEAQLEKSRLLSDRFSAERPKGSFSTLEIQRTEQGDSAMYLCASSGMEGGGANVLTFGAGSRLTVL.

This clonotype was counted at least ten times. The V call is TRBV11-3, the J call TRBJ2-2, with D maybe TRBD1 (5 bases). This CDR3 has 14 residues. The ends were cut back, 2 bases at V and 7 bases at J, with 11 bases in the middle. CDR1 is SGHNT, CDR2 YENEEA, per germline. The CDR3 loop is CASSLQGSVGELFF. In nucleotides, the CDR3 is TGTGCCAGCAGCTTACAGGGATCTGTCGGGGAGCTGTTTTTT. Variable domain in full (rest from reference TRBV11-3 and TRBJ2-2): EAGVVQSPRYKIIEKKQPVAFWCNPISGHNTLYWYLQNLGQGPELLIRYENEEAVDDSQLPKDRFSAERLKGVDSTLKIQPAELGDSAVYLCASSLQGSVGELFFGEGSRLTVL.

This clonotype has a count of ten or more. The CDR3 reads CASSSQGSWTEAFF. DNA of the CDR3: TGTGCCAGTAGTAGTCAGGGTTCGTGGACTGAAGCTTTCTTT. V usage is TRBV19 and J usage is TRBJ1-1, with a weak D call TRBD1 (5 bases). The CDR3 extends over 14 amino acids. V lost 4 bases, J lost 5 bases, and 14 bases lay in between. Germline V lookup: CDR1 LNHDA, CDR2 SQIVND (reference sequence).

CDR3 protein: CASSYWDRVQNSPLHF. The CDR3 coding sequence is TGTGCCAGCAGTTACTGGGACAGGGTGCAGAATTCACCCCTCCACTTT. The chain employs TRBV6-5 and TRBJ1-6; 9 bases match TRBD1. The CDR3 runs 16 residues. The J segment lost 7 bases and the V segment lost 1 base, leaving 5 bases of the junction unmatched. Germline loops: CDR1 MNHEY, CDR2 SVGAGI.

There are many counts of this clonotype. The CDR3 region has the DNA TGTGCCAGCAGCCCACTCGGACGGACGGGTCGAGAGCAGTACTTC. This encodes CASSPLGRTGREQYF. The V call is TRBV3-1, the J call TRBJ2-7; unclear D gene. CDR1 and CDR2 from the germline V gene are LGHDT and YNNKEL (reference sequence). The CDR3 spans 15 residues. V lost 4 bases and J 7 bases, leaving 20 bases between the germline ends.

This clonotype was observed a single time. A far larger clone differs by one base, so this is likely a read error. The chain links TRBV3-1 to TRBJ2-1, with D hard to call. The CDR3 runs to 14 residues. CDR1 is LGHDT, CDR2 YNNKEL, per germline (reference sequence). CDR3 coding DNA: TGTGCCAGCAGCCGCAAACCCGGGCACAATGAGCGGTTCTTC. This sequence encodes CASSRKPGHNERFF.

This clonotype was observed at least ten times. This rearrangement joins TRBV5-1 to TRBJ2-3; a possible D gene is TRBD2 (6 bases). The CDR3 runs 17 residues. The V end was cut by 1 base, the J end by 0 bases, with 15 bases between. In germline, CDR1 is SGHRS, CDR2 YFSETQ. The CDR3 DNA sequence: TGCGCCAGCAGCTTGACGGCGGGACTTGGCAGCACAGATACGCAGTATTTT. Translating it yields CASSLTAGLGSTDTQYF.

V gene TRBV6-1 combines with J gene TRBJ2-3, with a tentative D call TRBD2 (6 bases). Germline lookup yields CDR1 MNHNS and CDR2 SASEGT. V was cut by 3 bases and J by 0 bases, with 10 bases left in between. The CDR3 has 15 amino acids. This CDR3 reads CASSDISGSTDTQYF. CDR3 DNA: TGTGCCAGCAGTGACATTAGCGGAAGCACAGATACGCAGTATTTT.

This clonotype came up many times. The rearrangement uses TRBV6-1 and TRBJ1-6; the match to TRBD1 covers 10 bases. Germline V CDR1 and CDR2: MNHNS, SASEGT. J was trimmed by 10 bases and V by 6 bases; bases with no gene match: 9. The CDR3 is 15 residues long. The CDR3 spells CASSRGGTGVSPLHF. CDR3 sequence (DNA): TGTGCCAGCAGCCGGGGGGGGACAGGGGTATCACCCCTCCACTTT.

This clonotype was seen repeatedly, ten times or more. A read error may be the cause here, since a much bigger clone is one base away. V is TRBV4-1 and J is TRBJ2-2; TRBD2 agrees at 8 bases. The CDR3 has 17 amino acids. Germline V gives CDR1 MGHRA, CDR2 YSYEKL. The CDR3 loop reads CASSQPFKRERGGEPFF. The CDR3 DNA follows: TGCGCCAGCAGCCAACCTTTTAAGCGGGAGCGTGGCGGGGAGCCGTTTTTT.